The 10 T cell receptor beta chains given below trace back to one sample, sequenced in a study of memory CD4+ T cells and cytomegalovirus serostatus. Single viable CD3+CD4+CD8-CD45RO+ cells were sorted as the memory CD4+ T cells. Only in-frame clones appear in the TCRdb table, and some are missing; sequencing was by immunoSEQ multiplex PCR. The repertoire holds approximately 23,000 clones, with about 79% as singletons. Sequencing was performed on memory CD4+ T cells from blood. These receptors came from an adult in good health and CMV-seronegative.

This chain joins TRBV19 and TRBJ2-5; D is unresolved. From germline, CDR1 is LNHDA and CDR2 SQIVND (reference sequence). The CDR3 is 13 amino acids. V was cut by 0 bases and J by 3 bases, with 5 bases left in between. CDR3 sequence: CASSIEPEETQYF. CDR3 coding DNA: TGTGCCAGTAGTATAGAACCCGAAGAGACCCAGTACTTC.

The V gene is TRBV4-3, the J gene TRBJ2-3; 14 bases fit TRBD2. Germline CDR1 and CDR2: LGHNA and YSLEER. With 4 bases clipped from V and 3 bases from J, the junction kept 12 bases outside the gene matches. The CDR3 loop spans 19 amino acids. The CDR3 spells CASSPIIPGLAGETDTQYF. The CDR3 bases are TGCGCCAGCAGCCCCATTATACCGGGACTAGCGGGAGAAACAGATACGCAGTATTTT.

The DNA for the CDR3 is TGTGCCACCATGGAGACAGGCAACAGCTACGAGCAGTACTTC. Translated, it gives CATMETGNSYEQYF. The chain combines TRBV6-5 with TRBJ2-7, with D possibly TRBD1 on 6 matching bases. The CDR3 is made up of 14 amino acids. Germline CDR1 is MNHEY and CDR2 is SVGAGI. V was trimmed by 10 bases and J by 3 bases, leaving 19 bases between them.

This clone appeared a few times. V and J are TRBV6-4 and TRBJ2-2, with TRBD2 matching 7 bases. After removal of 4 bases from V and 7 bases from J, the junction contained 6 bases not matched to a gene. The CDR3 runs to 14 residues. The germline gives CDR1 MRHNA, CDR2 SNTAGT. CDR3 amino acids: CASSGTAGFGELFF. CDR3 nucleotides: TGTGCCAGCAGTGGAACAGCGGGGTTCGGGGAGCTGTTTTTT.

The table lists this clone with a few counts. CDR3 sequence: CACLVYPSGYTF. The CDR3 bases are TGTGCCTGCTTAGTCTATCCGAGTGGCTACACCTTC. V and J are TRBV30 and TRBJ1-2; D ambiguous. Germline-derived CDR1 and CDR2 are GTSNPN and SVGIG (reference sequence). Trimming stripped 6 bases from V and 7 bases from J, with 15 bases between. CDR3 length: 12 amino acids.

The V gene is TRBV5-1, the J gene TRBJ2-4; D is undetermined. CDR3 length equals 17 residues. Germline assignment: CDR1 SGHRS and CDR2 YFSETQ. Trimming shortened V by 1 base and J by 4 bases, and 18 bases separated the two germline ends. The CDR3 sequence: CASSLKLMETSKNIQYF. The CDR3 coding sequence is TGCGCCAGCAGCTTGAAGTTAATGGAAACATCTAAAAACATTCAGTACTTC.

This chain joins TRBV5-6 and TRBJ1-4; D is uncertain. Germline lookup yields CDR1 SGHDT and CDR2 YYEEEE. The ends were cut back, 0 bases at V and 3 bases at J, with 9 bases in the middle. The CDR3 loop spans 15 amino acids. CDR3 residues: CASSLAPGSNEKLFF. The CDR3, as DNA: TGTGCCAGCAGCTTGGCCCCGGGTTCTAATGAAAAACTGTTTTTT.

The chain has TRBV18 and TRBJ1-1; D gene unclear. V lost 5 bases, J lost 8 bases, and 12 bases lay in between. Germline V gene data show CDR1 as KGHSH and CDR2 as LQKENI. The CDR3 covers 12 residues. As DNA, the CDR3 is TGTGCCAGCTCATCAAGAACCCAGGAAGCTTTCTTT. This translates into CASSSRTQEAFF.

This clone has a handful of counts. This chain connects TRBV11-2 to TRBJ1-1; D is possibly TRBD1 (5 bases). V shed 5 bases and J shed 5 bases, with 18 bases lying between them. Germline V gene sequence: CDR1 SGHAT, CDR2 FQNNGV. The CDR3 sequence is 15 residues long. The chain's CDR3 is CASSPNPGRWTEAFF. Here the CDR3 DNA reads TGTGCCAGCAGCCCCAACCCGGGACGGTGGACTGAAGCTTTCTTT.

The V gene is TRBV18, the J gene TRBJ1-5; 8 bases line up with TRBD1. J gave up 7 bases and V 3 bases, and 5 bases lay outside the gene matches. This CDR3 has 14 residues. Looked up from germline, CDR1 is KGHSH and CDR2 is LQKENI. DNA of the CDR3: TGTGCCAGCTCACCGACGGACAGGGAACAGCCCCAGCATTTT. Residues: CASSPTDREQPQHF.